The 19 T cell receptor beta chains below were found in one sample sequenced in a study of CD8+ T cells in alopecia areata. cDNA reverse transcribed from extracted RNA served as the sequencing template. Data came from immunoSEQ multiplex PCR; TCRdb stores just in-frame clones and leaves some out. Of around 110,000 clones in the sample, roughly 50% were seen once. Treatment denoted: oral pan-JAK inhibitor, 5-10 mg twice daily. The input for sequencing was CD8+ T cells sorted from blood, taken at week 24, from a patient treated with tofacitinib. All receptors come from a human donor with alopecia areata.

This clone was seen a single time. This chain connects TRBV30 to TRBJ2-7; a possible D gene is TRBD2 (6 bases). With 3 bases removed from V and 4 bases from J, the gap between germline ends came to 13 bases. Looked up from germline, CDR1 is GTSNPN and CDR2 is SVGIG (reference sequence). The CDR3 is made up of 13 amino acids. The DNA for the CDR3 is TGTGCCTGGAGCGAGGGAGGATTATACGAGCAGTACTTC. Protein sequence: CAWSEGGLYEQYF. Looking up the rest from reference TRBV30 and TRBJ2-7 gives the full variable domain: SQTIHQWPATLVQPVGSPLSLECTVEGTSNPNLYWYRQAAGRGLQLLFYSVGIGQISSEVPQNLSASRPQDRQFILSSKKLLLSDSGFYLCAWSEGGLYEQYFGPGTRLTVT.

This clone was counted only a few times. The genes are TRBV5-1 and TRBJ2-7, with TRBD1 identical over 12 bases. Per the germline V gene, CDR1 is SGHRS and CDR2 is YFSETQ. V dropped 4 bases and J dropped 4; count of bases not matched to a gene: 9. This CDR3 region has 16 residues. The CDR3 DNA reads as TGCGCCAGCAGCACACCTCCGGGACAGGGGGCGTACGAGCAGTACTTC. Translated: CASSTPPGQGAYEQYF. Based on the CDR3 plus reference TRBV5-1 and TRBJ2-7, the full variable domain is KAGVTQTPRYLIKTRGQQVTLSCSPISGHRSVSWYQQTPGQGLQFLFEYFSETQRNKGNFPGRFSGRQFSNSRSEMNVSTLELGDSALYLCASSTPPGQGAYEQYFGPGTRLTVT.

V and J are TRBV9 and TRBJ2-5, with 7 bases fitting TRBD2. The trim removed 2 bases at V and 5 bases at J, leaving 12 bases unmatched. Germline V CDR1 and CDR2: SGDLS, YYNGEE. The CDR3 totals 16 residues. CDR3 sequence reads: CASSVEDSGYTETQYF. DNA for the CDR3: TGTGCCAGCAGCGTCGAAGATAGCGGGTATACGGAGACCCAGTACTTC.

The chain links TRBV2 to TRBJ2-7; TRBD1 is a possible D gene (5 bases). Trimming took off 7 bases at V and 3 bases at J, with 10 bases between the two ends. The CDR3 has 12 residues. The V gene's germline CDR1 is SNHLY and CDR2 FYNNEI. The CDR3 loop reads CASMDIVYEQYF. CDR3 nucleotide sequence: TGTGCCAGCATGGACATCGTCTACGAGCAGTACTTC.

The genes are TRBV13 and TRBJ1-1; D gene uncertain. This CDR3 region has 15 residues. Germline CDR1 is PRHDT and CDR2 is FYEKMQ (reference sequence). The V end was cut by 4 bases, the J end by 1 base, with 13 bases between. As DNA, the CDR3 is TGTGCCAGCAGCTCACGCAACTTACAGAACACTGAAGCTTTCTTT. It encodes CASSSRNLQNTEAFF. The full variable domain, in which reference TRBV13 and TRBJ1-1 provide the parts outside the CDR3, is AAGVIQSPRHLIKEKRETATLKCYPIPRHDTVYWYQQGPGQDPQFLISFYEKMQSDKGSIPDRFSAQQFSDYHSELNMSSLELGDSALYFCASSSRNLQNTEAFFGQGTRLTVV.

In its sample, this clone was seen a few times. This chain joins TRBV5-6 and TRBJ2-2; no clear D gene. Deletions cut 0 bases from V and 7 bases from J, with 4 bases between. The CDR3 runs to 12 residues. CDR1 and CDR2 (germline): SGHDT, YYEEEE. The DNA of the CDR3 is TGTGCCAGCAGCTTGGAACTCGGGGAGCTGTTTTTT. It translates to CASSLELGELFF.

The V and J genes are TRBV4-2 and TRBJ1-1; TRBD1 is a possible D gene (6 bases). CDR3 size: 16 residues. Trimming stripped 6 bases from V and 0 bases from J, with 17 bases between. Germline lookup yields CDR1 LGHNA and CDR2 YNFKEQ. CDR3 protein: CASREGGLGVNTEAFF. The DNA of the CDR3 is TGTGCCAGCAGAGAGGGGGGGCTAGGCGTGAACACTGAAGCTTTCTTT.

CDR3 residues: CATSGREEGANVLTF. The CDR3 coding sequence is TGTGCCACCTCGGGCCGAGAGGAGGGGGCCAACGTCCTGACTTTC. This chain joins TRBV15 and TRBJ2-6; D not resolved. From germline, CDR1 is LNHNV and CDR2 YYDKDF (reference sequence). This CDR3 comprises 15 residues. Trimming removed 8 bases at V and 4 bases at J, with 15 bases between. The entire variable domain, with the rest obtained from reference TRBV15 and TRBJ2-6, is as follows: DAMVIQNPRYQVTQFGKPVTLSCSQTLNHNVMYWYQQKSSQAPKLLFHYYDKDFNNEADTPDNFQSRRPNTSFCFLDIRSPGLGDTAMYLCATSGREEGANVLTFGAGSRLTVL.

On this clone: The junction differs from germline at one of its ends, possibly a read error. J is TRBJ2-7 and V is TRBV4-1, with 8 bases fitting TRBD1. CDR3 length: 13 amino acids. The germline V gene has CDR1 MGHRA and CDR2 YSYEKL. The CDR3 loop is CASSFGTGYEQYF. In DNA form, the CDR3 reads TGTGCCAGCAGCTTTGGGACAGGCTACGAGCAGTACTTC.

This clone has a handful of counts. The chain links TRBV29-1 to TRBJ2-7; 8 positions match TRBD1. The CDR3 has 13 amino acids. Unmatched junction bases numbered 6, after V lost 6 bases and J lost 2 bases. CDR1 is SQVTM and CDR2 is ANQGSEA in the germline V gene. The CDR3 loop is CSVAGTGAYEQYF. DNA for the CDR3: TGCAGCGTCGCCGGGACAGGCGCCTACGAGCAGTACTTC.

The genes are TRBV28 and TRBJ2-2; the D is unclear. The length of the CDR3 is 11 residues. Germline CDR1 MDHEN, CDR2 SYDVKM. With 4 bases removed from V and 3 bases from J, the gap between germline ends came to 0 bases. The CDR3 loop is CASSYTGELFF. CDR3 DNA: TGTGCCAGCAGTTACACCGGGGAGCTGTTTTTT.

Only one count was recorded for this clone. CDR3 protein: CASSLGPGASGSEQYF. The DNA of the CDR3 is TGTGCCAGCAGTTTGGGGCCAGGGGCCTCTGGTAGTGAGCAGTACTTC. The chain recombines TRBV27 with TRBJ2-7, with D perhaps matching TRBD1 (6 bases). Trimming removed 3 bases from V and 7 bases from J, with 22 bases in between. CDR3 length: 16 residues. CDR1 is MNHEY and CDR2 is SMNVEV in the germline V gene (reference sequence).

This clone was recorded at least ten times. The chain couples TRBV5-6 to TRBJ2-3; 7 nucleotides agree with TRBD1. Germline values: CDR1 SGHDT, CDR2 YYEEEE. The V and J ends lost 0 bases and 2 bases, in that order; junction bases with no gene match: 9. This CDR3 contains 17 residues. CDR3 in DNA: TGTGCCAGCAGCTTGGGGATCGGGACAGATCCCACAGATACGCAGTATTTT. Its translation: CASSLGIGTDPTDTQYF.

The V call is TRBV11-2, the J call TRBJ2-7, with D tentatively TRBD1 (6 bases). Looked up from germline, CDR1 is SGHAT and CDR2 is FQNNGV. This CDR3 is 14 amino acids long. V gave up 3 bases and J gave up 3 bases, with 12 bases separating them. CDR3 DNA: TGTGCCAGCAGCTTTGGTACAGGGAACTACGAGCAGTACTTC. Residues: CASSFGTGNYEQYF.

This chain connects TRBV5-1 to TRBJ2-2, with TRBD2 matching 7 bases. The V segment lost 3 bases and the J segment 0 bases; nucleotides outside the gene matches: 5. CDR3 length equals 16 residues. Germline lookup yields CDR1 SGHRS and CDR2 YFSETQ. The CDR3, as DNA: TGCGCCAGCAGCTCCGATGGGGGGGCGAACACCGGGGAGCTGTTTTTT. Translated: CASSSDGGANTGELFF.

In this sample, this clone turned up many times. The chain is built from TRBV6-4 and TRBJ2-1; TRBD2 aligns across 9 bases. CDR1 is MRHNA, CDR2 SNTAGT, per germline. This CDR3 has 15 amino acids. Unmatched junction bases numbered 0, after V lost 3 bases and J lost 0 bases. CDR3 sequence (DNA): TGTGCCAGCAGTGAGCGGGGGGGCTCCTACAATGAGCAGTTCTTC. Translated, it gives CASSERGGSYNEQFF.

The chain's CDR3 is CASSGGAEGASPLHF. DNA of the CDR3: TGTGCCAGCAGTGGGGGGGCGGAGGGTGCTTCACCCCTCCACTTT. V gene TRBV27 combines with J gene TRBJ1-6; D is perhaps TRBD1 (6 bases). V gave up 5 bases and J gave up 9 bases, with 17 bases separating them. CDR1 is MNHEY, CDR2 SMNVEV, per germline (reference sequence). This CDR3 has 15 amino acids.

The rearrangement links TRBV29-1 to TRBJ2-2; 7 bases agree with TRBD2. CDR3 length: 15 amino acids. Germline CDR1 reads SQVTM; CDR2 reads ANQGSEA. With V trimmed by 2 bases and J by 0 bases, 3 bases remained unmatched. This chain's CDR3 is CSVEKGLPNTGELFF. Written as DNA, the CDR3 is TGCAGCGTTGAAAAGGGACTACCGAACACCGGGGAGCTGTTTTTT.

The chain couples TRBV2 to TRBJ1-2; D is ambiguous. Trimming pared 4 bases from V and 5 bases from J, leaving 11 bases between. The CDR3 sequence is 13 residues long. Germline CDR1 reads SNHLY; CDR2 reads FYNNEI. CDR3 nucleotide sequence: TGTGCCAGCAGTGTGAGGCAAATATATGGCTACACCTTC. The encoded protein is CASSVRQIYGYTF.